Sequencing of this TCR beta chain was carried out in a study of blood T cell repertoires in COVID-19. TCRdb's copy holds only in-frame clones and misses some; the assay was immunoSEQ multiplex PCR. Among approximately 220,000 clones listed, 83% were seen once. The CDR3 has 15 residues. V lost 0 bases and J lost 6, with 12 bases in between. Germline lookup yields CDR1 ENHRY and CDR2 SYGVKD. This chain joins TRBV10-3 and TRBJ2-1; D is perhaps TRBD1 (6 bases). This sequence was found in a middle-aged woman with active or convalescent COVID-19. Source material: peripheral blood. The CDR3 region is CAISESIPGANEQFF. CDR3 in DNA: TGTGCCATCAGTGAGTCAATTCCAGGGGCCAATGAGCAGTTCTTC.